This TCR beta chain was captured in a study of cytomegalovirus exposure and HLA in healthy donors. Study context: An earlier analysis identified approximately 110 million unique TCR beta sequences in about 190 million T cells. Study-level results: A later analysis reportedly found fewer N-insertions in an Asian-associated ancestry cluster than the roughly 680-donor mean. HLA alleles were associated with 18,000 or so TCR beta sequences in a later analysis at 0.05 false discovery rate.

Germline V lookup: CDR1 MNHEY, CDR2 SMNVEV (reference sequence). V was cut by 7 bases and J by 2 bases, with 18 bases left in between. The CDR3 is 15 amino acids. Note on this clone: What it recognizes is unknown.

PCR used 60 Vbeta primers and 13 Jbeta primers. Measured with immunoSEQ multiplex PCR; TCRdb has only the in-frame clones, and not every one. The data contain about 160,000 clones, around four fifths of them singletons. The gene calls are TRBV27 and TRBJ2-7; D might be TRBD2 (7 bases). The receptor was derived from a man younger than 30 in good health and CMV-seronegative. Specimen: PBMCs. The CDR3 here is CASIPGGGGTYEQYF. As DNA, the CDR3 is TGTGCCAGCATACCGGGGGGAGGGGGTACCTACGAGCAGTACTTC.